A single sample is the source of the 12 T cell receptor delta chains below, sequenced in a study of gamma-delta T cells after stem cell transplantation. TCRdb re-called the RT-PCR reads through CATT. The table records 1,500 to 2,000 delta-chain clones, 4% to 4.5% of them present only once. Sequenced sample: gamma-delta T cells. Source of these receptors: a human donor. It is not recorded whose cells these are; they may come from a transplant donor.

This clone is medium-sized (0.01 to 0.1%) by share. A far larger clone is one nucleotide away, so this likely arose from a read error. The V and J genes are TRDV1 and TRDJ2; 9 bases agree with TRDD2. With 3 bases clipped from V and 5 bases from J, the junction kept 25 bases outside the gene matches. This CDR3 comprises 22 residues. Germline V gives CDR1 TSWWSYY, CDR2 QGS. In nucleotides, the CDR3 is TGTGCTCTTGGGGACCCCGGCCCCTTCCTACCCCGGGGGCCCAATTTTACAGCACAACTCTTCTTT. Translating it yields CALGDPGPFLPRGPNFTAQLFF.

In this sample, this clone is large. Other DNA variants within this sample encode the same CDR3. The rearrangement uses TRAV29/DV5 and TRDJ1, with 8 bases aligning to TRDD3. With 0 bases clipped from V and 1 base from J, the junction kept 20 bases outside the gene matches. The germline V gene has CDR1 NSMFDY and CDR2 ISSIKDK. The CDR3 consists of 20 residues. The chain's CDR3 is CAASARDFRLWGILTDKLIF. In nucleotides, the CDR3 is TGTGCAGCAAGCGCGCGGGATTTCCGACTGTGGGGGATCCTCACCGATAAACTCATCTTT.

Only a few counts were recorded for this clone. With only one base between it and a far larger clone, this is likely a read error. This same CDR3 is encoded by further DNA sequences in the sample. This sequence joins TRDV2 and TRDJ1; 9 positions agree with TRDD3. Germline lookup yields CDR1 GEAIGNYY and CDR2 EKD. The CDR3 covers 15 residues. With V trimmed by 7 bases and J by 1 base, 9 bases remained unmatched. The CDR3 loop reads CACMALGDSTDKLIF. CDR3 sequence (DNA): TGTGCCTGCATGGCTTTGGGGGATAGCACCGATAAACTCATCTTT.

This clone occurred many times. A far larger clone is only one base removed, so a read error is likely. This sequence joins TRDV2 and TRDJ1; 10 bases map to TRDD3. The CDR3 is 18 residues long. The ends lost 4 bases at V and 1 base at J; junction bases unmatched: 14. The germline gives CDR1 GEAIGNYY, CDR2 EKD. The CDR3, as DNA: TGTGCCTGTGAGGAGCTGGGGGATAAGGGGAGAGGCACCGATAAACTCATCTTT. Its protein is CACEELGDKGRGTDKLIF.

This clone was detected a few times. The chain links TRDV1 to TRDJ1, with 11 bases lining up with TRDD3. The CDR3 runs to 20 residues. The trim removed 1 base at V and 2 bases at J, leaving 15 bases unmatched. Germline CDR1 and CDR2: TSWWSYY and QGS. The CDR3 region is CALGERFLPWGIRSTDKLIF. DNA of the CDR3: TGTGCTCTTGGGGAACGCTTCCTACCGTGGGGGATACGGTCTACCGATAAACTCATCTTT.

A few counts support this clone. A far larger clone is one nucleotide away, so this likely arose from a read error. The same CDR3 also results from other DNA sequences found in this sample. This chain uses TRDV3 with TRDJ1; 8 nucleotides match TRDD2. V lost 5 bases and J lost 1; bases outside the gene matches: 33. This CDR3 has 22 residues. CDR1 is TVYSNPD, CDR2 GDNSRS, per germline (reference sequence). The DNA for the CDR3 is TGTGCCCCCCGGGATTCCTCCACTTCCTACCGATATTGGGGGTCAATCACCGATAAACTCATCTTT. Encoded protein: CAPRDSSTSYRYWGSITDKLIF.

This clone has just a few counts. A far larger clone is off by one base, so a read error is likely. This specimen includes other DNA sequences encoding the same CDR3. V gene TRDV1 combines with J gene TRDJ1; the D gene could be TRDD2 or TRDD3 (7 bases each). Germline CDR1 and CDR2: TSWWSYY and QGS. The CDR3 sequence is 22 residues long. CDR3: CALGESQFLFLLWGEYTDKLIF. The CDR3 DNA is TGTGCTCTTGGGGAATCCCAATTCCTTTTCCTACTCTGGGGGGAGTACACCGATAAGCTCATCTTT.

This clone was observed a handful of times. This chain joins TRDV1 and TRDJ1; TRDD3 aligns across 9 bases. The J segment lost 0 bases and the V segment lost 3 bases, leaving 17 bases of the junction unmatched. The CDR3 runs 20 residues. Germline V gene sequence: CDR1 TSWWSYY, CDR2 QGS. This CDR3 is CALGDLPPYWGREYTDKLIF. Written as DNA, the CDR3 is TGTGCTCTTGGGGATCTTCCACCGTACTGGGGGAGAGAGTACACCGATAAACTCATCTTT.

Concerning this clone itself: TCRdb's entry gives the protein of a much larger clone, which mismatches this DNA's translation at residue 11, likely from a read error; the protein reported here is translated from the DNA. The CDR3 bases are TGTGCAGCAAGCGCTGTGAGCTGGGGGATTGCAGATGGAACCGATAAACTCATCTTT. Its translation: CAASAVSWGIADGTDKLIF. The V gene is TRAV29/DV5, the J gene TRDJ1; TRDD3 matches at 9 bases. After removal of 0 bases from V and 2 bases from J, the junction contained 17 bases not matched to a gene. Germline V gene lookup returns CDR1 NSMFDY and CDR2 ISSIKDK. This CDR3 comprises 19 residues.

On this clone: The mismatch at residue 6 between this DNA's translation and the TCRdb protein of a much larger clone likely reflects a read error; the protein shown is translated from the DNA. V usage is TRDV2 and J usage is TRDJ3, with 13 bases matching TRDD3. The V gene's germline CDR1 is GEAIGNYY and CDR2 EKD. The CDR3 totals 20 residues. V lost 3 bases and J lost 2; bases outside the gene matches: 9. The CDR3 DNA reads as TGTGCCTGTGACGCCAACTGGGGGATACGCAACACCTGGGACACCCGACAGATGTTTTTC. It translates to CACDANWGIRNTWDTRQMFF.

This clone was seen a handful of times. CDR3 sequence (DNA): TGTGCCTGTGACACCGTCTGGGGGATACCCGAGTACACCGATAAACTCATCTTT. It codes for CACDTVWGIPEYTDKLIF. The V call is TRDV2, the J call TRDJ1, with TRDD3 matching over 11 bases. J was trimmed by 0 bases and V by 0 bases; bases with no gene match: 8. This CDR3 is built from 18 residues. Germline V CDR1 and CDR2: GEAIGNYY, EKD.

Sample share makes this clone medium-sized. The chain carries TRDV1 and TRDJ1; D may be TRDD3 (7 bases). CDR3 length: 20 amino acids. Trimming stripped 3 bases from V and 3 bases from J, with 29 bases between. Germline V gene lookup returns CDR1 TSWWSYY and CDR2 QGS. The CDR3 DNA sequence: TGTGCTCTTGGGGATCCTTCCCGTGTATGGGGGAGCCTTATCCCCGATAAACTCATCTTT. Translated, it gives CALGDPSRVWGSLIPDKLIF.